These 7 T cell receptor beta chains were all obtained from the same sample, sequenced in a study of regulatory T cells in long-lasting Graves disease. Time point reported: newly diagnosed GD, antithyroid drugs for less than 3 months. Following extraction of RNA from PBMCs, that RNA was used to make the TCR library. TCR beta libraries were built with iRepertoire HTBI primers and Arm-PCR of CDR3 regions. A single record per CDR3 protein comes from TCRdb applying MiXCR to the multiplex PCR reads. The sample includes around 250,000 distinct CDR3 sequences, 20% of them seen just once. Sequenced here: peripheral blood mononuclear cells (PBMCs), sampled at new diagnosis, from a patient treated with antithyroid drugs. The source is a female donor with Graves disease.

The chain couples TRBV5-1 to TRBJ1-1; D gene ambiguous. The germline V gene has CDR1 SGHRS and CDR2 YFSETQ. Trimming shortened V by 2 bases and J by 4 bases, and 15 bases separated the two germline ends. The CDR3 contains 15 residues. CDR3 sequence: CASSFASGWSTEAFF. The CDR3, as DNA: TGCGCCAGCAGCTTTGCCTCTGGTTGGAGCACTGAAGCTTTCTTT.

About this clonotype itself: One base away lies a much larger clone, so this may be a sequencing read error. The V and J genes are TRBV6-9 and TRBJ2-2; 7 bases align to TRBD1. CDR3 length equals 15 residues. From germline, CDR1 is MNHGY and CDR2 SVAAGI. The CDR3 region is CASSYKTGNAGELFF. The CDR3 nucleotides are TGTGCCAGCAGTTACAAGACAGGGAACGCCGGGGAGCTGTTTTTT.

This clonotype was recorded at least ten times. The V and J genes are TRBV20-1 and TRBJ2-5; TRBD1 agrees at 9 bases. The germline V gene encodes CDR1 DFQATT and CDR2 SNEGSKA (reference sequence). V dropped 1 base and J dropped 3; count of bases not matched to a gene: 0. CDR3 length: 13 residues. The CDR3 region has the DNA TGCAGTGCTAGAGGACAGGGGGAAGAGACCCAGTACTTC. Translation: CSARGQGEETQYF.

The gene calls are TRBV7-2 and TRBJ2-1; the D gene is possibly TRBD1 (5 bases). Germline V gives CDR1 SGHTA, CDR2 FQGNSA. With 5 bases removed from V and 2 bases from J, the gap between germline ends came to 10 bases. The length of the CDR3 is 14 residues. The CDR3 DNA follows: TGTGCCAGCAGCCCTGACAGAACCTACAATGAGCAGTTCTTC. It translates to CASSPDRTYNEQFF.

This clonotype was counted ten times or more. This rearrangement joins TRBV7-8 to TRBJ2-5; TRBD2 might be the D (6 bases). V was cut by 5 bases and J by 5 bases, with 18 bases left in between. Per the germline V gene, CDR1 is SGHVS and CDR2 is FQNEAQ. The CDR3 length is 15 residues. The CDR3 loop is CASSPGTGVGETQYF. Written as DNA, the CDR3 is TGTGCCAGCAGCCCCGGGACGGGGGTTGGCGAGACCCAGTACTTC.

This clonotype was seen a few times. The V gene is TRBV7-9, the J gene TRBJ2-2, with a tentative D call TRBD2 (5 bases). Germline V gene lookup returns CDR1 SEHNR and CDR2 FQNEAQ (reference sequence). Trimming took off 5 bases at V and 5 bases at J, with 15 bases between the two ends. The CDR3 consists of 15 residues. CDR3 DNA: TGTGCCAGCAGCCACTCTAGCTTACGGACCGGGGAGCTGTTTTTT. Translated: CASSHSSLRTGELFF.

Turning to this clonotype: A far larger clone is only one base removed, so a read error is likely. The chain is built from TRBV2 and TRBJ2-1, with D possibly matching TRBD1 (6 bases). The tail of the sequence fits TRBJ2-5 better, so the J call may be wrong. There are 15 residues in the CDR3. Germline V lookup: CDR1 SNHLY, CDR2 FYNNEI. The CDR3 nucleotides read TGTGCCAGCAGCGCGAACGGACAGCCGCAAGGGACCCAGTACTTC. It is translated as CASSANGQPQGTQYF.